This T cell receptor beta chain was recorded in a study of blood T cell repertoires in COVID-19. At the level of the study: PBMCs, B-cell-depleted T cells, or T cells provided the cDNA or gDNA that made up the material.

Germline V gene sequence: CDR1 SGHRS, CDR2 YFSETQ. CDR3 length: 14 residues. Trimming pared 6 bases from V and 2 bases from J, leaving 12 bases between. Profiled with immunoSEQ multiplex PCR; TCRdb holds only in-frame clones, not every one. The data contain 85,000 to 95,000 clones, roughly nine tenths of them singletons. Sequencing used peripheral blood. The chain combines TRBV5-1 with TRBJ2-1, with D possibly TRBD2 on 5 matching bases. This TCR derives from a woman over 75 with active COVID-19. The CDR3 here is CASTMTNPYNEQFF. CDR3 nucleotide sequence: TGCGCCAGCACCATGACTAACCCCTACAATGAGCAGTTCTTC.